This T cell receptor (beta chain) appears in the sequencing data of a study of cytomegalovirus exposure and HLA in healthy donors. Across the study: As released early, the data held some 80 million unique TCRs from HLA-typed donors.

The study ran its PCR with 60 Vbeta and 13 Jbeta primers. Libraries were prepared by immunoSEQ multiplex PCR; TCRdb keeps only in-frame clonotypes and omits some of them. Of approximately 150,000 clones in the sample, roughly 80% were seen once. The junction had 1 base not matched to a gene; V was cut back by 8 bases and J by 3 bases. This CDR3 has 12 amino acids. Germline V gives CDR1 MGHDK, CDR2 SYGVNS. The source is a middle-aged man in good health and CMV-seronegative. The rearrangement joins TRBV25-1 to TRBJ1-3, with 7 bases identical to TRBD1. Sequenced input: PBMCs. The chain's CDR3 is CASRQGGNTIYF. The CDR3 nucleotides read TGTGCCAGCCGACAGGGTGGAAACACCATATATTTT.